The 6 T cell receptor beta chains below come from one sample, sequenced in a study of human T cells and chemical hapten exposure. Described time point: patch test 2, 6 weeks after DPC sensitization. The treatment: therapeutic diphenylcyclopropenone sensitization with weekly scalp DPC. MiXCR was run by TCRdb on the RACE reads, yielding one entry per CDR3 protein. Of more than 60,000 distinct CDR3 sequences listed, about 9.3% were seen once; the top ten hold around 6.8%. The specimen was whole blood, collected in connection with sensitization to the hapten diphenylcyclopropenone (DPC). The receptor source for this set is a woman between 45 and 60 years old with alopecia areata. Some clones in this sample may be carry-over from other donors' samples.

This clonotype was seen ten or more times. The chain uses TRBV10-1 and TRBJ2-7; D possibly corresponds to TRBD2 (6 bases). CDR3 size: 15 residues. Trimming stripped 0 bases from V and 3 bases from J, with 12 bases between. Germline V gene data show CDR1 as WNHNN and CDR2 as SYGVQD (reference sequence). This CDR3 is CASSESGRSVYEQYF. For the CDR3, the DNA is TGCGCCAGCAGTGAGTCCGGGAGAAGTGTCTACGAGCAGTACTTC.

This clonotype was detected ten times or more. It is likely a read error, because the conserved phenylalanine at the end of the CDR3 is missing. The gene calls are TRBV30 and TRBJ2-3, with D unresolved. The germline CDR1 and CDR2 sequences are GTSNPN and SVGIG (reference sequence). The CDR3 contains 15 residues. V lost 2 bases and J lost 0, with 12 bases in between. CDR3 nucleotide sequence: TGTGCCTGGAGTTTCCTTTTTTCTAGCACAGATACGCAGTATCTT. This translates into CAWSFLFSSTDTQYL.

This clonotype was observed at least ten times. The gene calls are TRBV6-5 and TRBJ2-7, with D possibly matching TRBD1 (5 bases). Germline V CDR1 and CDR2: MNHEY, SVGAGI. The CDR3 consists of 15 residues. V lost 0 bases to trimming and J lost 3 bases, with 12 bases between them. The chain's CDR3 is CASSYSAGSGYEQYF. CDR3 bases: TGTGCCAGCAGTTACTCGGCAGGGTCAGGCTACGAGCAGTACTTC.

In its sample, this clonotype was seen many times. This rearrangement joins TRBV2 to TRBJ2-2; D gene uncertain. The CDR3 sequence is 12 residues long. V lost 7 bases to trimming and J lost 4 bases, with 7 bases between them. The germline CDR1 and CDR2 sequences are SNHLY and FYNNEI. The CDR3 sequence: CASTVFTGELFF. DNA for the CDR3: TGTGCCAGCACAGTCTTCACCGGGGAGCTGTTTTTT.

This clonotype was detected only a few times. This chain links TRBV27 with TRBJ2-7, with 13 bases matching TRBD2. The CDR3 spans 14 residues. V dropped 5 bases and J dropped 6; count of bases not matched to a gene: 4. The V gene's germline CDR1 is MNHEY and CDR2 SMNVEV (reference sequence). In DNA, the CDR3 is TGTGCCAGCAGTGAGGGACTAGCGGGAACCGAGCAGTACTTC. Amino acid sequence: CASSEGLAGTEQYF.

This clonotype has ten or more counts. The V call is TRBV2, the J call TRBJ2-5, with D uncertain. CDR1 is SNHLY, CDR2 FYNNEI, per germline. The CDR3 contains 13 residues. With 5 bases removed from V and 0 bases from J, the gap between germline ends came to 7 bases. This CDR3 is CASSLWDQETQYF. Written as DNA, the CDR3 is TGTGCCAGCAGTCTGTGGGACCAAGAGACCCAGTACTTC.